The rows below give T cell receptor beta chains drawn from one sample of a study of blood T cell repertoires in COVID-19. Produced via immunoSEQ multiplex PCR; TCRdb's table is partial and in-frame only. The sample lists about 51,000 clones, approximately 90% occurring once. Sequenced input: peripheral blood. The receptor set was obtained from a man aged 50 to 60 with acute or convalescent COVID-19. CDR3s include the opening cysteine and the closing phenylalanine or tryptophan.

v_call cdr3_aa
TRBV7-9 CASSLAEAGMETQYF
TRBV6-1 CASSEIRGADGYTF
TRBV11-2 CASSFTSGGQETQYF
TRBV6-5 CASSFDSNSPLHF
TRBV5-1 CASSLLQGGGETQYF
TRBV2 CASMRAEPYNSPLHF
TRBV7-2 CASSREGTSGSNEQFF
TRBV27 CASSPTGGWRSYEQYF
TRBV29-1 CSVPGQVNTEAFF
TRBV7-6 CASSPLAGSSYNEQFF
TRBV30 CAWGQGVGGNIQYF
TRBV19 CASSIGTVYSNQPQHF
TRBV7-8 CASSLRDTGYEQYF
TRBV19 CASSPKLTGTDNQETQYF
TRBV29-1 CSASGQGDTEAFF
TRBV24-1 CATSAAVGEGTGELFF
TRBV7-2 CASSLGAQLRRYEQYF
TRBV18 CASSPPNEGQGAPTQYF
TRBV7-8 CASSPRQGSNQPQHF
TRBV5-1 CASSLQGQTGNTIYF
TRBV19 CASSIVNPGGRQFF
TRBV6-1 CASSDMGPQPQHF
TRBV11-3 CASSSGGANVLTF
TRBV19 CASSMRRGHEQFF
TRBV5-4 CASSLSGGGPSGWFF
TRBV28 CASITGTANSPLHF
TRBV5-1 CASSLNAGITGNTIYF
TRBV10-3 CATSTGTDTQYF